These T cell receptor beta chains were read from a single sample in a study of shared clonotypes between healthy human individuals. Produced via immunoSEQ multiplex PCR; TCRdb's table is partial and in-frame only. The sample comprises about 2.2 million clones, 93% of which are singletons, and around 1.7% rests with the top ten. The sequenced sample was naive CD8+ T cells from PBMCs. The source of these receptors is a man between 18 and 35 years old in good health. Some clones in this sample may be carry-over from other donors' samples. The CDR3 runs from the conserved cysteine through the conserved F or W. The D gene is left open where the match is weak. The size of a clone is reported for some rows only, either as once, few or many, or as a class for expanded clones.

cdr3_nt | cdr3_aa | d_call | clone_size | j_call | v_call
TGTGCCAGCAGCCCCCGGGAGGTGACTAACTATGGCTACACCTTC | CASSPREVTNYGYTF | - | - | TRBJ1-2 | TRBV7-8
TGTGCCAGCAGTGAATTCGGCGGTAGATTGGTTGTAGAGACCCAGTACTTC | CASSEFGGRLVVETQYF | - | - | TRBJ2-5 | TRBV25-1
TGTGCCAGCAGCTCTCGGGAGGCCCCACTGGAGGATACGCAGTATTTT | CASSSREAPLEDTQYF | TRBD2 | - | TRBJ2-3 | TRBV7-9
TGCGCCAGCAGCTATAAAGACGTGGGTCGGAACACTGAAGCTTTCTTT | CASSYKDVGRNTEAFF | - | once | TRBJ1-1 | TRBV7-3
TGTGCCAGCGGGGGCGGGAGGAACGAGCAGTTCTTC | CASGGGRNEQFF | TRBD2 | - | TRBJ2-1 | TRBV7-6
TGCGCCAGCAGTGAGACAGTCAGCAATCAGCCCCAGCATTTT | CASSETVSNQPQHF | - | once | TRBJ1-5 | TRBV10-2
TGCGCCAGCTCGCGGGGTAAGGGGTCCGACTCCTACAATGAGCAGTTCTTC | CASSRGKGSDSYNEQFF | - | - | TRBJ2-1 | TRBV5-1
TGTGCCAGCAGCGGTTTGACAGGGACCTTAGGTCCGAACACCGGGGAGCTGTTTTTT | CASSGLTGTLGPNTGELFF | TRBD1 | - | TRBJ2-2 | TRBV9
TGTGCCAGCAGCTGGGCCCCGGGACACTCCCCGGTGGGGGGCTACACCTTC | CASSWAPGHSPVGGYTF | - | - | TRBJ1-2 | TRBV27
TGTGCCAGCAGCCCTTGGGACGGGCCCTCTGGAAACACCATATATTTT | CASSPWDGPSGNTIYF | - | - | TRBJ1-3 | TRBV11-2
TGTGCCAGCAGTTACGAGGGGGCGGTCACAGATACGCAGTATTTT | CASSYEGAVTDTQYF | TRBD1 | - | TRBJ2-3 | TRBV6-5
TGTGCCAGCAGTTTAACCCGGCCTAGCGGGAACAATGAGCAGTTCTTC | CASSLTRPSGNNEQFF | TRBD2 | - | TRBJ2-1 | TRBV27
TGCGCCAGCAGCCAATCTAGACGGGGCACTGAAGCTTTCTTT | CASSQSRRGTEAFF | - | - | TRBJ1-1 | TRBV4-3
TGCGCCAGCAGCCGGACTAGCGTACACAATGAGCAGTTCTTC | CASSRTSVHNEQFF | TRBD2 | - | TRBJ2-1 | TRBV4-3
TGTGCCAGCGCATCCCCGGAAGTATACGAGCAGTACTTC | CASASPEVYEQYF | - | - | TRBJ2-7 | TRBV7-9
TGCAGTGCGGCGGCCTGGGAGCAGTACTTC | CSAAAWEQYF | - | - | TRBJ2-7 | TRBV20-1
TGTGCCAGCAGCGTAGGGGGGGATAGCAATCAGCCCCAGCATTTT | CASSVGGDSNQPQHF | - | - | TRBJ1-5 | TRBV9
TGTGCCACCAACTCGGGAAACATTCAGTACTTC | CATNSGNIQYF | - | - | TRBJ2-4 | TRBV25-1
TGTGCCAGCAGTGAAGACGGCAATCAGCCCCAGCATTTT | CASSEDGNQPQHF | - | - | TRBJ1-5 | TRBV25-1
TGTGCCGGGCCGGACCCGCCCCAATACAATGAGCAGTTCTTC | CAGPDPPQYNEQFF | - | - | TRBJ2-1 | TRBV7-9
TGTGCCAGCAGCTTAGCTAGTCAGGGGGCAGACCAGCCCCAGCATTTT | CASSLASQGADQPQHF | TRBD1 | - | TRBJ1-5 | TRBV7-9
TGTGCCAGCAGCTTTCCGGGACATAGCACAGATACGCAGTATTTT | CASSFPGHSTDTQYF | - | - | TRBJ2-3 | TRBV7-6
TGTGCCAGCAGCTTAGACGCCGGGACGCCTTCCTACGAGCAGTACTTC | CASSLDAGTPSYEQYF | - | - | TRBJ2-7 | TRBV7-9
TGCGCCAGCAGCCCATCACTCAGGGGCACAGATACGCAGTATTTT | CASSPSLRGTDTQYF | - | - | TRBJ2-3 | TRBV5-1
TGTGCCAGCAGGGGCCGGGGGATTTACAATGAGCAGTTCTTC | CASRGRGIYNEQFF | - | once | TRBJ2-1 | TRBV27
TGTGCCAGCAGCCTAAGGGGTCAGGGGACATTCGAGCAGTACTTC | CASSLRGQGTFEQYF | - | - | TRBJ2-7 | TRBV27
TGTGCCAGCGACGGGAGGCAGCCCCAGCATTTT | CASDGRQPQHF | - | once | TRBJ1-5 | TRBV5-5
TGCAGCGCCTCCGGGACAGGGGGTATTGGTGGTGAAAAACTGTTTTTT | CSASGTGGIGGEKLFF | TRBD1 | - | TRBJ1-4 | TRBV29-1
TGTGCCAGCAGCGCCCCTCCCGGGGGCGGGAGTATGGATGAGCAGTTCTTC | CASSAPPGGGSMDEQFF | - | - | TRBJ2-1 | TRBV9
TGCGCCAGCAGCCAAGTACTAGCTCCCACAGATACGCAGTATTTT | CASSQVLAPTDTQYF | - | once | TRBJ2-3 | TRBV4-1
TGTGCCAGCAGCACCCAACAGGGGGTTGACACTGAAGCTTTCTTT | CASSTQQGVDTEAFF | TRBD1 | - | TRBJ1-1 | TRBV16
TGTGCCAGCAGTTTCCTGTACGAGCAGTACTTC | CASSFLYEQYF | - | - | TRBJ2-7 | TRBV28
TGTGCCAGCAGTGAATACGTCCCCACGGGTTCACCCCTCCACTTT | CASSEYVPTGSPLHF | - | - | TRBJ1-6 | TRBV2
TGCGCCAGCAGTACGGGGAGGGGAAGGTCAGATACGCAGTATTTT | CASSTGRGRSDTQYF | TRBD2 | - | TRBJ2-3 | TRBV4-3
TGTGCCAGCAGTGAAGCGGTCGGAACCATGAACACTGAAGCTTTCTTT | CASSEAVGTMNTEAFF | - | - | TRBJ1-1 | TRBV2
TGTGCCAGCAGCCTCCGGACAGGAGGACTCACAGATACGCAGTATTTT | CASSLRTGGLTDTQYF | TRBD1 | - | TRBJ2-3 | TRBV9
TGCGCCAGCAGCCAAGTCCGGACCTTTGGGTACGAGCAGTACTTC | CASSQVRTFGYEQYF | - | - | TRBJ2-7 | TRBV4-1
TGTGCCAGCAGTGAAGCGCTAGCGGTCACAGATACGCAGTATTTT | CASSEALAVTDTQYF | TRBD2 | - | TRBJ2-3 | TRBV2
TGCAGCGTTGCAAGGCGAGAATACACCGGGGAGCTGTTTTTT | CSVARREYTGELFF | - | once | TRBJ2-2 | TRBV29-1
TGCGCCAGCAGCCTAGGAACAGGGCGGCCCACTGAAGCTTTCTTT | CASSLGTGRPTEAFF | - | - | TRBJ1-1 | TRBV4-3
TGTGCCAGCAGTTACTCGGGACTAGCGGGAGTAGATGAGCAGTTCTTC | CASSYSGLAGVDEQFF | TRBD2 | - | TRBJ2-1 | TRBV6-5
TGTGCCAGCAGCTGGGCTAGCGGGAGCCCCTACAATGAGCAGTTCTTC | CASSWASGSPYNEQFF | TRBD2 | - | TRBJ2-1 | TRBV11-3
TGCGCCAGCTCCGAGGGAGATTGGCTCGAGCAGTACTTC | CASSEGDWLEQYF | - | - | TRBJ2-7 | TRBV5-1
TGTGCCAGCAAGCCTCAGCCCCAGCATTTT | CASKPQPQHF | - | - | TRBJ1-5 | TRBV21-1
TGTGCCAGCAGCTTAATTTGGTCAGAGGTCACCCACGAGCAGTACTTC | CASSLIWSEVTHEQYF | - | - | TRBJ2-7 | TRBV5-6
TGTGCCAGCAGCTGGCCGGTGACTAGCGGGAGGGGGGATACGCAGTATTTT | CASSWPVTSGRGDTQYF | TRBD2 | - | TRBJ2-3 | TRBV7-2
TGCGCCAGCAGCTTTGGGACTAGCGGGTTCTCAAACTACAATGAGCAGTTCTTC | CASSFGTSGFSNYNEQFF | TRBD2 | - | TRBJ2-1 | TRBV5-1
TGCGCCAGCAGCCGGGACAGGGGGCGCGATGAAAAACTGTTTTTT | CASSRDRGRDEKLFF | TRBD1 | - | TRBJ1-4 | TRBV4-1
TGTGCCAGCTCACCGCCGGGACAGGGGATCTATGGCTACACCTTC | CASSPPGQGIYGYTF | TRBD1 | - | TRBJ1-2 | TRBV18
TGTGCCAGCTACCTAATTCAACGGCGGGAGGGCCGAAGGTTCTTC | CASYLIQRREGRRFF | TRBD2 | - | TRBJ2-1 | TRBV7-9
TGTGCCAGTAGTATTAATTGGAGGGATCCCAATCAGCCCCAGCATTTT | CASSINWRDPNQPQHF | - | - | TRBJ1-5 | TRBV19
TGTGCCACCCTTTTCCGGGGACACGGGGATGAGCAGTTCTTC | CATLFRGHGDEQFF | - | - | TRBJ2-1 | TRBV15
TGTGCCAGCTCAGGAGCCGGGACAAGGGTGTGGAATGAGCAGTTCTTC | CASSGAGTRVWNEQFF | - | - | TRBJ2-1 | TRBV18
TGTGCCAGCAGCCCTACGACCCCCGGAGGTGAAAAACTGTTTTTT | CASSPTTPGGEKLFF | - | - | TRBJ1-4 | TRBV7-8
TGTGCCAGCTTTTTCACAGGGTATGGCTACACCTTC | CASFFTGYGYTF | - | - | TRBJ1-2 | TRBV28